This T cell receptor beta chain is drawn from a study of T-cell memory formation after mild COVID-19. Notes on the study in general: Balance between CD4 and CD8 was seen in clones contracting day 15 to 85, and a CD4+ lean was seen in later expanders.

This clonotype was seen more than once but under ten times. Antigen unknown. This CDR3 spans 15 amino acids. Trimming took 2 bases from V and 4 from J, leaving 12 bases between them. Per germline, CDR1 LGHDT and CDR2 YNNKEL (reference sequence). cDNA libraries for TCR alpha and TCR beta, carrying sample barcodes and UMIs, came from 5'RACE with constant-segment primers. TCRdb analysed the 5' RACE reads with MiXCR anew, one entry per CDR3 protein. The sample holds about 610,000 distinct CDR3 sequences, roughly 17% seen once. Sequenced: PBMCs or a T cell subset sorted from them (not recorded which). The chain couples TRBV3-1 to TRBJ1-3, with D perhaps TRBD1 (5 bases). The clonotype comes from an adult woman who had mild COVID-19 (a few samples of this study predate the infection). Cell type and time point are not known. DNA for the CDR3: TGTGCCAGCAGCCAAACAGGAACGGTAGGAAACACCATATATTTT. Its translation: CASSQTGTVGNTIYF. Full variable domain (missing parts from reference TRBV3-1 and TRBJ1-3): DTAVSQTPKYLVTQMGNDKSIKCEQNLGHDTMYWYKQDSKKFLKIMFSYNNKELIINETVPNRFSPKSPDKAHLNLHINSLELGDSAVYFCASSQTGTVGNTIYFGEGSWLTVV.